This TCR beta chain was sequenced during a study of T cell repertoires in cytomegalovirus infection. Study in general: Researchers turned to recently identified HLA-C-restricted CMV epitopes as well as well-studied HLA-B-restricted ones. Indications came from public TCR beta signatures; they pointed to CMV infection and to a matching HLA type.

Regarding the study as a whole: HLA-C-restricted TCR beta clonotypes specific for CMV led the ex vivo response.

The CDR3 contains 14 residues. Germline V gives CDR1 SGHNT, CDR2 YENEEA. The V and J ends lost 5 bases and 7 bases respectively, with 16 bases between them. TCRdb processed the reads anew with MiXCR; each CDR3 protein has one entry. This sample yields about 110,000 distinct CDR3 sequences, of which around 30% are seen a single time; approximately 78% belongs to the top ten. This clonotype was seen many times. Its antigen is still unknown. The J gene is TRBJ2-3, the V gene TRBV11-3; perhaps TRBD1 as D (5 bases). This sample comprised CD8+ T cells from cultured PBMCs, obtained from culture after CMV antigen stimulation. The sequence was collected from a human donor in good health (CMV status not recorded). Some clones in this sample may be carry-over from other donors' samples. The CDR3 spells CASSLYPQGYTQYF. The CDR3 nucleotides read TGTGCCAGCAGCCTGTACCCGCAGGGATATACGCAGTATTTT.